Reported below is one TCR beta chain. Its antigen is still unknown. The data were obtained in a study of T cells in Graves' hyperthyroidism and ophthalmopathy. Graves' hyperthyroidism is called stable when ophthalmopathy does not progress within 18 months. For the diagnoses, clinical symptoms, serum thyroxine and TRAb, thyroid ultrasound and orbital computed tomography were used. RNA transcripts served as the template for amplifying TCR beta CDR3 regions. The TCR CDR3 first-round RT-PCR relied on the HTBI primer set. TCRdb re-called the multiplex PCR reads through MiXCR, storing one row per CDR3 protein. The data show more than 500,000 distinct CDR3 sequences, about a sixth seen once. Study-wide results and caveats: The model predicted ophthalmopathy a median around seven months before onset. The majority of expanded thyroid clonotypes above 0.001 also appeared in blood.

This CDR3 has 10 residues. V gave up 9 bases and J gave up 5 bases, with 7 bases separating them. Sequencing used blood. The clonotype was recovered from a woman aged 25-40 years with Graves' hyperthyroidism. This sequence joins TRBV12-3 or TRBV12-4 and TRBJ1-1; D unclear. This CDR3 reads CASSQTEAFF. In nucleotides, the CDR3 is TGTGCCAGTTCCCAAACTGAAGCTTTCTTT.